Presented here are 10 T cell receptor beta chains from one specimen sequenced in a study of blood T cells in healthy people across ages. A sample-barcoded 5' primer and a J-beta primer mix were used in a second PCR of roughly 7 to 11 cycles. Using its own MiXCR run on the 5' RACE reads, TCRdb lists one record per CDR3 protein. The sample lists 1.4 million or so distinct CDR3 sequences; approximately 42% were seen once. Sequencing used blood. These receptors all come from a woman younger than 35 in good health.

The chain joins TRBV4-3 to TRBJ2-7; 12 bases fit TRBD2. Trimming took 3 bases from V and 2 from J; bases not matched to a gene: 5. The CDR3 is 16 amino acids. CDR1 is LGHNA and CDR2 is YSLEER in the germline V gene. Here the CDR3 DNA reads TGCGCCAGCAGCCAGGAACTAGCGGGGGGCCCCTACGAGCAGTACTTC. Translated: CASSQELAGGPYEQYF.

Only a few counts were recorded for this clonotype. The chain uses TRBV7-9 and TRBJ2-5; TRBD2 might be the D (6 bases). This CDR3 comprises 16 residues. Germline lookup yields CDR1 SEHNR and CDR2 FQNEAQ (reference sequence). Trimming pared 2 bases from V and 0 bases from J, leaving 13 bases between. The CDR3 here is CASSLWRDRYQETQYF. CDR3 nucleotide sequence: TGTGCCAGCAGCTTATGGAGGGATCGGTACCAAGAGACCCAGTACTTC.

This chain connects TRBV6-5 to TRBJ2-3; D uncertain. With 4 bases removed from V and 5 bases from J, the gap between germline ends came to 16 bases. The CDR3 contains 15 residues. Germline V CDR1 and CDR2: MNHEY, SVGAGI. This chain's CDR3 is CASSLYGPRGDTQYF. The CDR3 DNA reads TGTGCCAGCAGTTTATACGGCCCCCGAGGAGATACGCAGTATTTT.

This clonotype was observed a handful of times. This chain joins TRBV20-1 and TRBJ2-1; TRBD2 might be the D (6 bases). V lost 2 bases, J lost 7 bases, and 12 bases lay in between. The CDR3 has 13 residues. Germline CDR1 reads DFQATT; CDR2 reads SNEGSKA (reference sequence). CDR3 nucleotides: TGCAGTGCTAGACGGGAGAGTAGGAATGAGCAGTTCTTC. Translating it yields CSARRESRNEQFF.

The rearrangement uses TRBV30 and TRBJ2-3, with a weak D call TRBD1 (6 bases). V was cut by 2 bases and J by 0 bases, with 12 bases left in between. This CDR3 comprises 15 residues. Germline V CDR1 and CDR2: GTSNPN, SVGIG (reference sequence). CDR3 residues: CAWSIGTSSTDTQYF. The CDR3 DNA is TGTGCCTGGAGTATAGGGACATCTAGCACAGATACGCAGTATTTT.

The chain uses TRBV28 and TRBJ1-2; D call uncertain. Trimming stripped 4 bases from V and 4 bases from J, with 16 bases between. This CDR3 is built from 15 residues. Germline CDR1 and CDR2: MDHEN and SYDVKM. The DNA for the CDR3 is TGTGCCAGCAGTTCCGTAGACCGTACCCCCTATGGCTACACCTTC. Residues: CASSSVDRTPYGYTF.

This clonotype came up many times. The chain has TRBV25-1 and TRBJ1-2, with D perhaps TRBD1 (6 bases). The CDR3 contains 13 residues. Between the trimmed V and J ends, which lost 5 bases and 7 bases, there was a span of 14 bases. Per germline, CDR1 MGHDK and CDR2 SYGVNS. In DNA, the CDR3 is TGTGCCAGCAGTCCGGACAGTGTGCGTGGCTACACCTTC. Translated: CASSPDSVRGYTF.

This clonotype was detected only a few times. The V and J genes are TRBV18 and TRBJ2-1; D is unresolved. V lost 2 bases, J lost 9 bases, and 11 bases lay in between. Looked up from germline, CDR1 is KGHSH and CDR2 is LQKENI. The CDR3 runs 13 residues. The DNA of the CDR3 is TGTGCCAGCTCACCATATATGGCCAGTGAGCAGTTCTTC. Its translation is CASSPYMASEQFF.

This clonotype has a count of ten or more. The chain employs TRBV2 and TRBJ2-7; TRBD1 matches 10 bases. The CDR3 loop spans 15 amino acids. The trim removed 3 bases at V and 3 bases at J, leaving 5 bases unmatched. Germline V gene sequence: CDR1 SNHLY, CDR2 FYNNEI. The CDR3 protein is CASSDRTGGIYEQYF. CDR3 DNA: TGTGCCAGCAGTGATAGGACAGGGGGTATCTACGAGCAGTACTTC. The variable domain in full, with the rest retrieved from reference TRBV2 and TRBJ2-7, is EPEVTQTPSHQVTQMGQEVILRCVPISNHLYFYWYRQILGQKVEFLVSFYNNEISEKSEIFDDQFSVERPDGSNFTLKIRSTKLEDSAMYFCASSDRTGGIYEQYFGPGTRLTVT.

The V and J genes are TRBV24-1 and TRBJ2-2; the D gene is possibly TRBD1 (6 bases). V lost 8 bases and J 4 bases, leaving 10 bases between the germline ends. Germline V gene lookup returns CDR1 KGHDR and CDR2 SFDVKD. The CDR3 runs to 13 residues. CDR3 in DNA: TGTGCCACCACCAACAGGGTCACCGGGGAGCTGTTTTTT. Amino acid sequence: CATTNRVTGELFF.